Shown below are 3 T cell receptor beta chains from a single sample sequenced in a study of CD8 T cells in Susac syndrome. The RNA, 0.5 to 1 ug, was put through reverse transcription using random hexamers. MiXCR, applied by TCRdb to the immunoSEQ multiplex PCR reads, yields one record per CDR3 protein. Of around 150,000 distinct CDR3 sequences in the sample, around 94% were seen once. The sample was CD4+ T cells from PBMCs. All receptors come from a human donor in good health.

The chain is built from TRBV27 and TRBJ2-7; D not certain. This CDR3 has 13 amino acids. CDR1 and CDR2 from the germline V gene are MNHEY and SMNVEV (reference sequence). V dropped 4 bases and J dropped 5 bases, with 12 bases sitting between them. DNA for the CDR3: TGTGCCAGCAGTTCCGCTTATGGCGACGAGCAGTACTTC. Its translation is CASSSAYGDEQYF.

CDR3 amino acids: CASSWDRNTEAFF. The DNA of the CDR3 is TGTGCCAGCAGTTGGGACAGGAACACTGAAGCTTTCTTT. The chain is built from TRBV6-2 or TRBV6-3 and TRBJ1-1, with 7 positions matching TRBD1. Germline CDR1 MNHEY, CDR2 SVGEGT. This CDR3 spans 13 amino acids. Trimming took 4 bases from V and 1 from J; bases not matched to a gene: 0.

The chain carries TRBV29-1 and TRBJ2-7; 9 bases align to TRBD2. The ends lost 7 bases at V and 1 base at J; junction bases unmatched: 8. This CDR3 spans 14 amino acids. Germline CDR1 and CDR2: SQVTM and ANQGSEA. In nucleotides, the CDR3 is TGCAGCGCCTATAGCGGGGGATTGTCCTACGAGCAGTACTTC. Protein sequence: CSAYSGGLSYEQYF.